Reported below is one T cell receptor beta chain. Its cognate antigen is unknown. These data are taken from a study of shared clonotypes between healthy human individuals. As for the study in general: Ranging from 18 to 49 in age, donors were a couple of women and three men. General study points: What rarefaction showed was incomplete sorted-subset sequencing despite large depth.

Sorted subsets were amplified in replicate PCRs using approximately 200 ng DNA, approximately 30,000 T cell genomes. The method was immunoSEQ multiplex PCR; TCRdb's version includes in-frame clones alone and lacks a portion of them. This table holds more than 2,000,000 clones, about 92% found once. A CD45RA-negative memory subset and a CD45RA+ naive subset were separated from the CD4+ cells. The CDR3 has 13 residues. V lost 2 bases to trimming and J lost 7 bases, with 12 bases between them. CDR1 and CDR2 (germline): SGHTA, FQGNSA. Material: naive CD4+ T cells sorted from blood. As for subset: CD45RA+ positively selected. The sequence derives from a man younger than 35 in good health. This chain links TRBV7-2 with TRBJ2-7; D unclear. CDR3 sequence reads: CASSLRALGEQYF. The CDR3 DNA reads TGTGCCAGCAGCTTAAGGGCGTTGGGGGAGCAGTACTTC. The full variable domain, with the rest looked up from reference TRBV7-2 and TRBJ2-7, is GAGVSQSPSNKVTEKGKDVELRCDPISGHTALYWYRQSLGQGLEFLIYFQGNSAPDKSGLPSDRFSAERTGGSVSTLTIQRTQQEDSAVYLCASSLRALGEQYFGPGTRLTVT.